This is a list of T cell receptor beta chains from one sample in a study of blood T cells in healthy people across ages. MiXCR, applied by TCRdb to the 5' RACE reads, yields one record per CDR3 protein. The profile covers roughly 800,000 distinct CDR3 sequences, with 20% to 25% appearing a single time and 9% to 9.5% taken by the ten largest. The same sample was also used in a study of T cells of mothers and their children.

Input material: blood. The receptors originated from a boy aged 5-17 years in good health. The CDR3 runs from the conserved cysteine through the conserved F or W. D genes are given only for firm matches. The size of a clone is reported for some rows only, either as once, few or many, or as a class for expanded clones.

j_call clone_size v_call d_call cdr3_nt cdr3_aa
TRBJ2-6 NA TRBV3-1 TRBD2 TGTGCCAGCAGCCGGGCCGGGACTAGTTTCTCTGGGGCCAACGTCCTGACTTTC CASSRAGTSFSGANVLTF
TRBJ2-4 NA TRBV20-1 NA TGCAGTGCGCTAAGGGACGGAAACATTCAGTACTTC CSALRDGNIQYF
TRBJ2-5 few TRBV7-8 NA TGTGCCAGCAGCCCAGGGGGACTAGGGGGGGAGACCCAGTACTTC CASSPGGLGGETQYF
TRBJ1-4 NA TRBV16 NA TGTGCCAGCAGCCTTAGGAGCCCCGCAACTAATGAAACACTGTTTTTT CASSLRSPATNETLFF
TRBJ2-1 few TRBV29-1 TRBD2 TGCAGCGTTCGGGGGGTTCTCTACAATGAGCAGTTCTTC CSVRGVLYNEQFF
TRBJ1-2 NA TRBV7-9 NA TGTGCCAGCAGCCGGGACGATGCTGATATTGGCACCTTC CASSRDDADIGTF
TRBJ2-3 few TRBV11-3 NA TGTGCCAGCAGCTTAGAACTAGTGGCAGATACGCAGTATTTT CASSLELVADTQYF
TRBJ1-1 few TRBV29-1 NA TGCAGCGTTGGACAGTTTAGAAACACTGAAGCTTTCTTT CSVGQFRNTEAFF
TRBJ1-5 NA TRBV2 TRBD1 TGTGCCAGCAAACCCCTCGGGACAGGGGGCGCAGAACAGCCCCAGCATTTT CASKPLGTGGAEQPQHF
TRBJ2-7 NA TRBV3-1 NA TGTGCCAGCAGCCAAGATCTGAGCTCCGGTGAGCAGTACTTC CASSQDLSSGEQYF
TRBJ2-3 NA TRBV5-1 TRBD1 TGCGCCAGCAGCTCGTGGCCGACAGGGGAGACCACAGATACGCAGTATTTT CASSSWPTGETTDTQYF
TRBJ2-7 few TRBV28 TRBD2 TGTGCCAGCACCCGAGGACTAGCGGCCTCCTACGAGCAGTACTTC CASTRGLAASYEQYF
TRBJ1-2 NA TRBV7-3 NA TGTGCCAGCAGCTTAGGCAGGTCTGGTGGCTACACCTTC CASSLGRSGGYTF
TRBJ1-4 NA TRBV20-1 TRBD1 TGCAGTGCTAGAGATCGGCAGGGGGCATCTAATGAAAAACTGTTTTTT CSARDRQGASNEKLFF
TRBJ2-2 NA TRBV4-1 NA TGCGCCAGCAGCCCCCGACGCGAGGGCACCGGGGAGCTGTTTTTT CASSPRREGTGELFF
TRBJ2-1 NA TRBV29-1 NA TGCAGCGGGGGGACCTCTTGGAATGAGCAGTTCTTC CSGGTSWNEQFF
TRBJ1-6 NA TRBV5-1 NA TGCGCCAGCAGCTTGGGCCCCCGCGGGGGTAATTCACCCCTCCACTTT CASSLGPRGGNSPLHF
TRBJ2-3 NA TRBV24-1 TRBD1 TGTGCCACCAGTGACCAGGGGGTCACAGATACGCAGTATTTT CATSDQGVTDTQYF
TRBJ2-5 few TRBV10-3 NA TGTGCCATAGCCCAGGGCCTGCAAGAGACCCAGTGCTTC CAIAQGLQETQCF
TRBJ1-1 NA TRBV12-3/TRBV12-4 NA TGTGCCAGCAGTATACTGACACAGGCGAACACTGAAGCTTTCTTT CASSILTQANTEAFF
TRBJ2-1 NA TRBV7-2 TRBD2 TGTGCCAGCAGCTTAGGGGCTAGCGGGGGTGAGCAGTTCTTC CASSLGASGGEQFF
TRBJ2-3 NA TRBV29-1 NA TGCAGCGTTGAGCGGCAGCTCACAGATACGCAGTATTTT CSVERQLTDTQYF
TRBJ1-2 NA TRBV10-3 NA TGTGCCACCAAAGGACAGAACTATGGCTACACCTTC CATKGQNYGYTF
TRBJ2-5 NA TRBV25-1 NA TGTGCCAGCAGTGAATATGGGGGGGGCGTTGAGACCCAGTACTTC CASSEYGGGVETQYF
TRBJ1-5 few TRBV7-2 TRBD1 TGTGCCAGCAGCTTAACCAACAGGGGCACGGGGGAGCCCCAGCATTTT CASSLTNRGTGEPQHF
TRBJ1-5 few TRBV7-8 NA TGTGCCAGCAGCTTAGTGACCGCTATTCCCCAGCATTTT CASSLVTAIPQHF
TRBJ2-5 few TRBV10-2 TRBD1 TGCGCCAGCAGAGGACAGGGGATCGGGACCCAGTACTTC CASRGQGIGTQYF
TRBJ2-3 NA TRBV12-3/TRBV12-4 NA TGTGCCAGCAGTTTGCAGGGAAACACAGATACGCAGTATTTT CASSLQGNTDTQYF
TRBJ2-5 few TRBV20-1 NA TGCAGTGCTAGGGGGAGCCTGATCTGGAGAGAGACCCAGTACTTC CSARGSLIWRETQYF
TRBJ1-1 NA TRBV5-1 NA TGCGCCAGCAGCTTGGGCAGGGGAGTTGAAGCTTTCTTT CASSLGRGVEAFF
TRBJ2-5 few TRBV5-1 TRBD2 TGCGCCAGCAGGACTAGCGGGATACAAGAGACCCAGTACTTC CASRTSGIQETQYF
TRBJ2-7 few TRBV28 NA TGTGCCAGCAGTGTTAGCTTGAGGGAGCAGTGCTTC CASSVSLREQCF